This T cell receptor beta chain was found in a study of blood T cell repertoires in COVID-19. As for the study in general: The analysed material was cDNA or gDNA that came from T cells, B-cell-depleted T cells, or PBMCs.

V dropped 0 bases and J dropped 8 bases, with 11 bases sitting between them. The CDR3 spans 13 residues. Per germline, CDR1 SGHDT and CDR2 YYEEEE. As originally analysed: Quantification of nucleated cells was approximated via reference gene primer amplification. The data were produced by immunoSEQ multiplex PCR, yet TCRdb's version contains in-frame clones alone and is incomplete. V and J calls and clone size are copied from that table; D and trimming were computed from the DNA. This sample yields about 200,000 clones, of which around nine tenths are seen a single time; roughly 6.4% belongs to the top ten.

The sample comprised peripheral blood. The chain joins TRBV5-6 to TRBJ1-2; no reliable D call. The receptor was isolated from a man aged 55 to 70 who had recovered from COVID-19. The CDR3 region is CASSLEYRGGYTF. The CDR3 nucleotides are TGTGCCAGCAGCTTGGAGTACCGGGGAGGCTACACCTTC.